The entry below gives a single TCR beta chain sequence along with its context. Its antigen target is currently unknown. No much larger clonotype is one base removed from it; base qualities were not supplied. The record originates from a study of cytomegalovirus exposure and HLA in healthy donors (dated by TCRdb to the late 2010s). For the wider study: An earlier analysis of several hundred of the donors reported approximately 260 Gb of sequence data and some 110 million unique TCR beta sequences obtained from roughly 180 million T cells. An early release covering roughly 580 HLA-typed donors comprised 300 to 350 gigabases of sequencing data and tens of millions of unique TCR sequences. Of the roughly 400 genotyped donors, approximately 80% fell in the genetic ancestry cluster associated with self-reported Caucasian donors. The aim of the study was to test whether cataloging public T cell receptors could identify signatures of past pathogen exposure. The T cell repertoires of under 700 subjects were profiled by immunosequencing and related to cytomegalovirus serostatus. Along with the approximately 650-subject first cohort, a separate validation cohort of over a hundred different subjects was used. The study combined high-throughput TCR immunosequencing, statistical association of individual TCRs with disease status, and machine learning to predict cytomegalovirus infection status. A later analysis re-analyzed previously published TCR beta repertoires from 600 to 850 donors and added high-resolution HLA genotyping to study TCR occurrence patterns. In the later analysis, no new phenotypic data were used to find candidate immune exposures; instead, reliance was placed on TCR beta sequences and their occurrence across donors. In an earlier analysis of about 590 of the donors, high-throughput TCR beta sequencing was used to judge whether each TCR beta V gene segment behaved as functional or pseudogenic. Donor age, sex, ethnicity and CMV serostatus were compiled together with the repertoire data. A later genetic analysis took genome-wide SNP genotypes for about 65% of the roughly 670 donors and used that subset as a discovery cohort. All discovery cohort repertoires had been generated using a single sequencing platform. HLA typing covered class I and class II loci at four-digit resolution. Typing coverage differed by locus: A, B, C, DRB1 and DQB1 were typed in roughly 620-640 donors, DQA1 in about 500, DPA1 in 600 to 610, and DPB1 in just under 490. Roughly 5 DR-DQ haplotypes were handled as single units for association and clustering, since linkage in the cohort was strong. On average, around 240,000 unique TCR beta nucleotide sequences were sequenced per donor among several hundred genotyped donors of the cohort, with roughly 18% of those sequences being non-productive. Overall results and qualifications from the work: A further reported finding was that TCR beta sequences accurately predicted the HLA-A and HLA-B alleles for most subjects in the first cohort. Because HLA typing was missing for some donors at each locus, association tests included only the typed subset. The cohort was sequenced for TCR beta chains only, and without alpha or paired-chain data the features that could be detected were limited. The 87-base-pair reads could not distinguish some IMGT-functional V segments, including TRBV6-2 and TRBV6-3, so those segments were excluded. Sequencing depth was assumed to be roughly uniform across donors in the presence/absence analyses, though that assumption may not hold. Immune exposure information for the cohort was limited to CMV serostatus. In an earlier analysis of roughly 560 of the donors, most TCR beta V segments were observed in productive rearrangements about 90% or about 30% of the time, broadly matching IMGT annotations. Most TCR sequences were observed very rarely across donors, whereas some public TCRs were present in many individuals. Compared with the roughly 670-donor mean, donors in an Asian-associated ancestry cluster had fewer N-insertions in productive TCRs, according to a later genetic analysis. In a later genetic analysis, a missense DCLRE1C variant was associated with V-gene and J-gene trimming of TCR beta chains, and the association was replicated in an independent cohort. A group of highly shared sequence variants was considered likely to be a technical artifact of the sequencing pipeline. In vitro tests confirmed that a few of the cytomegalovirus-associated TCR beta chains recognize cytomegalovirus antigens. Some 15 rarely observed V segments, including chromosome 9 orphons, were excluded from the earlier analysis of approximately 500 of the donors because counts were too low. The classifier was reported to diagnose cytomegalovirus status with high specificity and sensitivity in both the original cohort and the validation cohort. A later analysis found that most CMV-associated TCR beta chains appeared HLA-restricted, with HLA associations seemingly driven largely by CMV exposure. In a later analysis, HLA-associated TCR beta chains showed more clonal expansion and lower generation probabilities than non-associated chains that were equally common. The study listed approximately 150 TCR beta chains as associated with cytomegalovirus. In a later analysis, some 18,000 TCR beta sequences were associated with specific HLA alleles at a false discovery rate of 0.05. In a later analysis, TCR association rates were found to vary across HLA loci, with the most associated TCRs seen for DRB1 alleles and the fewest for HLA-C alleles. Correlated functional status among segregating V segments might reflect linkage disequilibrium, but an unknown experimental factor could not be ruled out. Assigning TCR associations to individual alleles was difficult when HLA alleles, especially DR and DQ, strongly co-occurred. A later analysis reported that several top co-occurrence clusters appeared linked to parvovirus B19, influenza, CMV and Epstein-Barr virus. According to the authors, the approach could potentially be generalized to other disease states and immunological phenotypes.

Library preparation was by the immunoSEQ multiplex PCR assay. For the multiplex PCR, a mixture combining 60 forward primers for TCR Vbeta segments and 13 reverse primers for TCR Jbeta segments was used. Amplification of the CDR3 region of rearranged TCR beta genes was performed with a multiplex PCR assay on genomic DNA. Amplified TCR beta libraries were sequenced as 87-base-pair reads on the Illumina HiSeq System. In the source study's methods: A later analysis counted some 74 million unique TCR beta chains across the 666 repertoires, and roughly 10 million of these chains were shared by at least two donors. Raw reads were error-corrected and collapsed into unique sequences by a nearest-neighbor algorithm in which closely related sequences were merged to remove PCR and sequencing errors. Alignment of CDR3 sequences to IMGT reference sequences was used to assign V, D and J gene segments. Each retained sequence needed at least a six-nucleotide match to both a V gene segment and a J gene segment. Rearrangements were called productive when the CDR3 lacked stop codons and stayed in frame with V and J; all others were non-productive. Following IMGT convention, CDR3 was defined as the stretch from the second conserved V-encoded cysteine up to the conserved J-encoded phenylalanine. Sequences without an unambiguous match to a single V gene segment were excluded from the earlier analysis of 500 to 700 of the donors. In an earlier analysis of approximately 560 of the donors, a V segment was called functional when productive rearrangements were above 56.7%, and segregating when the standard deviation between donors exceeded 5%. A statistical classification framework was built to diagnose cytomegalovirus status from the catalog of TCR beta chain sequences. A later analysis assigned V and J genes by comparing TCR nucleotide sequences with IMGT/GENE-DB human TR gene sequences. In a later analysis, CDR3 sequences and most-parsimonious VDJ recombination scenarios were assigned using the TCRdist pipeline. In a later analysis, each TCR beta chain was defined by its CDR3 amino acid sequence together with its V-gene family, and reads without a unique V-gene family were excluded. A later analysis removed 600 or so highly shared, low-generation-probability nucleotide sequences to deal with suspected cross-contamination and a sequencing artifact. In a later analysis, a clonal expansion index was calculated for each public chain from normalized within-repertoire ranks of inferred template counts. Generation probabilities in a later analysis came from a VDJ recombination model fitted to out-of-frame rearrangements, and those results were checked against IGoR. A later analysis scored TCR-TCR, TCR-HLA and TCR-CMV co-occurrence with hypergeometric tests, applying a repertoire-size bias correction to TCR pairs. A later analysis estimated false discovery rates by permuting HLA or CMV assignments 20 times. In a later analysis, co-occurring TCRs were grouped using DBSCAN, and TCRdist sequence similarity was added for clustering within HLA-allele-positive subsets. Co-occurrence clustering excluded repertoires with fewer than 30,000 or more than 120,000 public chains, plus five with anomalous nucleotide sharing. In its TCRdb copy, this immuneACCESS table keeps in-frame sequences only and misses some clones. Where compared with another copy, unresolved V genes explain less than half of these, and the others have no known cause. V and J calls and clone size are copied from that table; D and trimming were computed from the DNA. The sample profile shows some 150,000 clones; around three quarters of them were found once. The ten biggest clones cover 6.8% of the sample.

CDR3 length: 14 amino acids, cysteine to phenylalanine. Only CDR3 DNA remains: 42 bases, in frame from the first base. Reading the germline V gene (reference sequence) gives CDR1 MNHEY and CDR2 SMNVEV. V was cut back by 2 bases and J by 3 bases, leaving a gap of 7 bases between them. The cohort comprised hundreds of healthy bone marrow donors. All cohort members were sampled while nominally healthy, although unrecorded immune exposures were likely present. The donor tested CMV seropositive and was one of the 289 seropositive cohort members. A peripheral blood sample was provided by each donor, and peripheral blood mononuclear cells were used for TCR beta sequencing. Genomic DNA was extracted from the blood cell samples with the Qiagen DNeasy Blood Extraction Kit.

This TCR was sampled from a man aged 40-55 years in good health and CMV-seropositive. The sample taken for sequencing was PBMCs. The chain is made from TRBV27 and TRBJ2-2; no D gene can be assigned with confidence. The DNA is TGTGCCAGCAGTTTAAGACTGTACACCGGGGAGCTGTTTTTT. This codes for CASSLRLYTGELFF.